Detailed here is one T cell receptor (beta chain). Its antigen remains unidentified. This entry belongs to a study of untreated major depressive disorder. CD4+ T cell purity was typically approximately 95%. Notes on the study in general: Compared with controls, depressed patients showed more TRBV05-01 (Vbeta 5.1) usage in CD4+ T cells. Differences in TRBV25-01 and TRBV02-01 usage did not reach significance.

CDR3 size: 14 residues. Germline CDR1 SGHRS, CDR2 YFSETQ. V lost 3 bases and J lost 5, with 15 bases in between. Assay: immunoSEQ multiplex PCR; the TCRdb copy retains only in-frame clones and omits some. In the table there are 20,000 or so clones, under 90% of which are singletons. The rearrangement uses TRBV5-1 and TRBJ2-7; possibly TRBD2 for D (6 bases). The sequence was obtained from a woman aged 25 to 45 in good health. Sequencing was done on a sample of CD4+ T cells from PBMCs. CDR3 in DNA: TGCGCCAGCAGCTGGAGGGGCAGGGCTAACGAGCAGTACTTC. This translates into CASSWRGRANEQYF.